These 11 T cell receptor beta chains were all obtained from the same sample, sequenced in a study of early T cells in non-severe SARS-CoV-2 infection. TCRdb re-called the 5' RACE reads through MiXCR, storing one row per CDR3 protein. This repertoire shows tens of thousands of distinct CDR3 sequences, around 13% found once; its top ten account for roughly 8.3%. The sequencing input was whole blood. The receptors stem from an adult who was a healthcare worker with PCR-confirmed SARS-CoV-2 infection or an uninfected control (not recorded which).

This clonotype was recorded at least ten times. The V call is TRBV14, the J call TRBJ2-7; TRBD2 aligns across 15 bases. The ends lost 3 bases at V and 2 bases at J; junction bases unmatched: 17. This CDR3 is built from 21 residues. Germline-derived CDR1 and CDR2 are SGHDN and FVKESK. The CDR3 DNA reads as TGTGCCAGCAGCCACCAGATAGGGACTAGCGGGAGGTCCGATCCCCCCTACGAGCAGTACTTC. It codes for CASSHQIGTSGRSDPPYEQYF.

This clonotype has ten or more counts. This likely comes from a read error, as the CDR3 has no conserved phenylalanine or tryptophan at its end. No DNA is shown, since the ends of the CDR3 on it are uncertain; the CDR3 is the one TCRdb lists. The rearrangement links TRBV20-1 to TRBJ2-3; the table gives TRBD2 as D, unverified against the DNA. The CDR3 extends over 13 residues, inclusive of both ends. The germline V gene has CDR1 DFQATT and CDR2 SNEGSKA (reference sequence). The CDR3 here is CSARDGDYLMALP.

This clonotype appeared many times. V usage is TRBV20-1 and J usage is TRBJ2-5; 10 bases map to TRBD2. The trim removed 3 bases at V and 1 base at J, leaving 5 bases unmatched. The CDR3 contains 15 residues. CDR1 and CDR2 (germline): DFQATT, SNEGSKA (reference sequence). The CDR3: CSASWASGSQETQYF. The CDR3 region has the DNA TGCAGTGCTAGTTGGGCTAGCGGGAGCCAAGAGACCCAGTACTTC.

The CDR3 bases are TGTGCCAGCAGCTTGTATTCCCCGGGACTAGCCGTAAGCTCCTACAATGAGCAGTTCTTC. Amino acids: CASSLYSPGLAVSSYNEQFF. This sequence joins TRBV5-6 and TRBJ2-1, with 9 bases matching TRBD2. V trimming: 1 base; J trimming: 0 bases; junction bases outside the gene matches: 14. The CDR3 contains 20 residues. Germline CDR1 SGHDT, CDR2 YYEEEE.

This clonotype was counted at least ten times. The chain joins TRBV29-1 to TRBJ2-1; a weak D match, TRBD2 (6 bases). Germline CDR1 is SQVTM and CDR2 is ANQGSEA. The CDR3 loop spans 13 amino acids. Trimming removed 0 bases at V and 7 bases at J, with 10 bases between. In DNA form, the CDR3 reads TGCAGCGTTGAAGATCGGGGGAGGAATGAGCAGTTCTTC. Encoded protein: CSVEDRGRNEQFF.

This clonotype was counted at least ten times. V and J are TRBV6-1 and TRBJ1-2; D unclear. Looked up from germline, CDR1 is MNHNS and CDR2 is SASEGT. The V and J ends lost 1 base and 3 bases respectively, with 0 bases between them. The CDR3 has 11 residues. In DNA, the CDR3 is TGTGCCAGCAGTGAAGACTATGGCTACACCTTC. This gives the protein CASSEDYGYTF.

This clonotype was counted between two and nine times. The chain has TRBV7-9 and TRBJ1-2; D may be TRBD1 (5 bases). CDR1 and CDR2 (germline): SEHNR, FQNEAQ (reference sequence). V lost 5 bases to trimming and J lost 8 bases, with 18 bases between them. This CDR3 region has 14 residues. The CDR3 nucleotides are TGTGCCAGCAGCAAGGCGGGGGTCCCCAACGGCTACACCTTC. It specifies CASSKAGVPNGYTF.

This clonotype has just a few counts. The chain employs TRBV28 and TRBJ1-2, with D possibly matching TRBD1 (5 bases). Germline V lookup: CDR1 MDHEN, CDR2 SYDVKM. The CDR3 contains 14 residues. The V and J ends lost 5 bases and 5 bases respectively, with 15 bases between them. CDR3 sequence (DNA): TGTGCCAGCAGTGGGTTCGGGACGGCTTATGGCTACACCTTC. Translating it yields CASSGFGTAYGYTF.

J is TRBJ2-7 and V is TRBV7-3; D could derive from TRBD1 or TRBD2 (6 bases each). CDR1 SGHTA and CDR2 FQGTGA come from the germline V gene. V lost 6 bases and J 0 bases, leaving 12 bases between the germline ends. The CDR3 is made up of 14 amino acids. In nucleotides, the CDR3 is TGTGCCAGCAGTCTCGGGGGCTACTCCTACGAGCAGTACTTC. It is translated as CASSLGGYSYEQYF.

This clonotype came up many times. V and J are TRBV14 and TRBJ2-1; maybe TRBD1 (6 bases). Germline V lookup: CDR1 SGHDN, CDR2 FVKESK. The length of the CDR3 is 18 residues. V lost 2 bases, J lost 4 bases, and 21 bases lay in between. CDR3 nucleotide sequence: TGTGCCAGCAGCCAATTCGGTCAACAGGGCTACATATACAATGAGCAGTTCTTC. This codes for CASSQFGQQGYIYNEQFF.

As regards this clonotype: The junction differs from germline at one of its ends, possibly a read error. The rearrangement joins TRBV28 to TRBJ2-4, with 7 nucleotides matching TRBD1. The CDR3 has 14 amino acids. Per germline, CDR1 MDHEN and CDR2 SYDVKM. CDR3 loop: CASRSPRDRSELDF. DNA of the CDR3: TGTGCCAGCAGAAGCCCTCGGGACAGATCGGAATTGGACTTC.